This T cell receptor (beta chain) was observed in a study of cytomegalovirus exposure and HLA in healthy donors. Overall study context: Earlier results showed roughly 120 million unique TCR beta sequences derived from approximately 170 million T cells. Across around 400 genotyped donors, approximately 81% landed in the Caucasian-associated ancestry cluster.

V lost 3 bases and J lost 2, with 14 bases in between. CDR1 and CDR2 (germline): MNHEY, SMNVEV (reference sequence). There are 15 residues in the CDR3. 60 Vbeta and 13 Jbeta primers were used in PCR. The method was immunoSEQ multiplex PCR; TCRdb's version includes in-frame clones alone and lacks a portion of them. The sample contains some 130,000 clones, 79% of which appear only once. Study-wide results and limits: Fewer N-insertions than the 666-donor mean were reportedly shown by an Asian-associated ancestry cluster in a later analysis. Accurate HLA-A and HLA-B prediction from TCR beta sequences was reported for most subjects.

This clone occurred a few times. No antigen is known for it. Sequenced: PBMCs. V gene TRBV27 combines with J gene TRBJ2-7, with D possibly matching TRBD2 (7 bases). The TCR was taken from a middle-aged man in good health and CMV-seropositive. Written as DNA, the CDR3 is TGTGCCAGCAGTTTGTGGGGGGGCCTCCCCTACGAGCAGTACTTC. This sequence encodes CASSLWGGLPYEQYF.